Listed below are T cell receptor beta chains from one sample, sequenced in a study of type 1 regulatory T cells. TCRdb re-derived calls from the reads in MiXCR, one entry per CDR3 protein. Found here are 75,000 to 100,000 distinct CDR3 sequences, around a third of them singletons; the top ten hold 2% to 2.5%. The specimen was CD4+ T cells, either the whole sample or a sorted fraction (not recorded which). The receptors were sampled from a human donor in good health. The CDR3 runs from the conserved cysteine through the conserved F or W. A D gene is named only where the DNA matches it firmly. Clone size is stated in some rows and not others, as once, few, many or a class when expanded.

CDR3aa: CASTRGEGHTGELFF
CDR3nt: TGTGCCAGCACCCGGGGGGAGGGGCACACCGGGGAGCTGTTTTTT
j_gene: TRBJ2-2
v_gene: TRBV12-3/TRBV12-4
abundance: .
d_gene: TRBD2

CDR3aa: CASRTGGKNEKLFF
CDR3nt: TGTGCCAGCAGAACAGGGGGCAAGAATGAAAAACTGTTTTTT
j_gene: TRBJ1-4
v_gene: TRBV28
abundance: many
d_gene: TRBD1

CDR3aa: CSVGQTSGMVNEQFF
CDR3nt: TGCAGCGTTGGACAAACTAGCGGGATGGTCAATGAGCAGTTCTTC
j_gene: TRBJ2-1
v_gene: TRBV29-1
abundance: .
d_gene: TRBD2

CDR3aa: CASSLEISGYTF
CDR3nt: TGTGCCAGTAGTCTCGAGATATCCGGCTACACCTTC
j_gene: TRBJ1-2
v_gene: TRBV19
abundance: .
d_gene: .

CDR3aa: CSARGLRGATEAFF
CDR3nt: TGCAGTGCTAGAGGTCTTAGGGGGGCCACTGAAGCTTTCTTT
j_gene: TRBJ1-1
v_gene: TRBV20-1
abundance: few
d_gene: .

CDR3aa: CSVGFSGGSEAFF
CDR3nt: TGCAGCGTTGGATTCTCAGGGGGAAGTGAAGCTTTCTTT
j_gene: TRBJ1-1
v_gene: TRBV29-1
abundance: many
d_gene: TRBD1

CDR3aa: CASSPGLVGKEQFF
CDR3nt: TGTGCCAGCAGCCCCGGGCTGGTGGGGAAAGAGCAGTTCTTC
j_gene: TRBJ2-1
v_gene: TRBV7-2
abundance: many
d_gene: .

CDR3aa: CASSAGGAGGEKLFF
CDR3nt: TGTGCCAGCAGTGCGGGGGGGGCCGGAGGTGAAAAACTGTTTTTT
j_gene: TRBJ1-4
v_gene: TRBV6-1
abundance: .
d_gene: .

CDR3aa: CASSLGLDRSNQPQHF
CDR3nt: TGCGCCAGCAGCTTGGGTCTGGACAGAAGCAATCAGCCCCAGCATTTT
j_gene: TRBJ1-5
v_gene: TRBV5-1
abundance: .
d_gene: .

CDR3aa: CASRPTAGELFF
CDR3nt: TGTGCCAGCAGACCGACAGCCGGGGAGCTGTTTTTT
j_gene: TRBJ2-2
v_gene: TRBV12-3/TRBV12-4
abundance: .
d_gene: .

CDR3aa: CASSFGREVRNEQFF
CDR3nt: TGTGCCAGCAGCTTCGGGCGGGAGGTTCGCAATGAGCAGTTCTTC
j_gene: TRBJ2-1
v_gene: TRBV7-9
abundance: .
d_gene: TRBD2

CDR3aa: CASSSPGPRLLGQYF
CDR3nt: TGTGCCAGCAGCTCGCCGGGACCCCGGTTGTTGGGCCAGTACTTC
j_gene: TRBJ2-5
v_gene: TRBV7-2
abundance: once
d_gene: .

CDR3aa: CAISGSGTSGKGAETQYF
CDR3nt: TGTGCCATCAGTGGGTCCGGGACTAGCGGAAAAGGGGCGGAGACCCAGTACTTC
j_gene: TRBJ2-5
v_gene: TRBV10-3
abundance: .
d_gene: TRBD2